The entry below gives a single TCR beta chain sequence along with its context. Its antigen remains unknown. This record belongs to a study of Ad26.COV2.S vaccination and SARS-CoV-2 variants. Turning to the study itself: Ad26.COV2.S given intramuscularly, once or twice 56 days apart. Study-level findings and limits: Compared with placebo recipients, vaccine recipients had higher spike-specific TCR breadth. Substantial response breadth was reportedly seen for spike-specific CD8+ and CD4+ T cells after vaccination.

This sample's treatment: 19 received Ad26.COV2.S at low or high dose, single or two shots; about 5 received placebo; per-sample allocation not given. Samples were taken on day 63 after the first vaccine or placebo injection. This vaccine is an Ad26 vector that expresses the Wuhan-strain SARS-CoV-2 spike. Sequencing used immunoSEQ multiplex PCR; TCRdb keeps in-frame clones, though not all of them. Of under 300,000 clones listed, roughly 85% are singletons. This CDR3 region has 14 residues. Germline CDR1 and CDR2: SGHAT and FQNNGV. Trimming removed 4 bases from V and 2 bases from J, with 11 bases in between.

The chain combines TRBV11-2 with TRBJ2-5; D remains unclear. The clonotype originates from a person between 18 and 65 years old who received the Ad26.COV2.S COVID-19 vaccine or a placebo. The specimen comprised peripheral blood, sampled in a trial of Ad26.COV2.S vaccine versus placebo. CDR3 sequence reads: CASSSYSGQETQYF. DNA for the CDR3: TGTGCCAGCAGCTCTTATTCCGGGCAAGAGACCCAGTACTTC.